The TCR beta chain under discussion was sequenced for a study of beta chain features in type 1 diabetes. Findings and caveats of the study: For patients, the naive, central memory and Treg TCRB repertoires appeared more alike than for healthy donors. When Type 1 diabetes patients were examined, their TCRB CDR3s proved moderately but significantly shorter in all four CD4+ subsets.

The isolated RNA, all of it, was reverse transcribed, so expressed TCRB transcripts were what got sequenced. Assay used: immunoSEQ multiplex PCR; TCRdb lists only in-frame clones, some missing. Found here are roughly 400,000 clones, more than 13% of them singletons; the top ten hold roughly 0.019%. Notes on this clone: No antigen is known for it.

This CDR3 has 15 residues. Per germline, CDR1 SGHRS and CDR2 YFSETQ. V shed 0 bases and J shed 4 bases, with 11 bases lying between them. This sequence was found in a woman aged 18-29 years in good health. The specimen sequenced was naive CD4+ T cells from blood. The chain couples TRBV5-1 to TRBJ2-1; D is uncertain. CDR3: CASSLDLARYNEQFF. The CDR3 nucleotides read TGCGCCAGCAGCTTGGACTTAGCCCGATACAATGAGCAGTTCTTC. Looking up the rest from reference TRBV5-1 and TRBJ2-1 gives the full variable domain: KAGVTQTPRYLIKTRGQQVTLSCSPISGHRSVSWYQQTPGQGLQFLFEYFSETQRNKGNFPGRFSGRQFSNSRSEMNVSTLELGDSALYLCASSLDLARYNEQFFGPGTRLTVL.